This T cell receptor (beta chain) was sequenced during a study of T cell responses to AZD1222 COVID-19 vaccine. Germline V gives CDR1 SGHAT, CDR2 FQNNGV. Trimming cost V 4 bases and J 3 bases, with 14 bases left between them. The CDR3 consists of 15 residues. Broader study findings: The study sampled repertoires only after the peak T cell response. Regions 160-218 and 743-854 held dominance among vaccine-associated CD4 TCRs, which spanned spike.

TCRdb's table, derived via immunoSEQ multiplex PCR, lists solely in-frame clones and lacks some. The sample contains 89,000 or so clones, 80% to 90% of which appear only once. Note on this clone: What it binds is not known.

This clonotype was sampled from an adult in good health. The sample was peripheral blood, taken on day 0 of AZD1222 vaccination. The V gene is TRBV11-2, the J gene TRBJ2-3; D assignment may be TRBD1 or TRBD2 (5 bases each). CDR3 bases: TGTGCCAGCAGCTCCACTAGGGGTATAACAGATACGCAGTATTTT. Its translation: CASSSTRGITDTQYF.